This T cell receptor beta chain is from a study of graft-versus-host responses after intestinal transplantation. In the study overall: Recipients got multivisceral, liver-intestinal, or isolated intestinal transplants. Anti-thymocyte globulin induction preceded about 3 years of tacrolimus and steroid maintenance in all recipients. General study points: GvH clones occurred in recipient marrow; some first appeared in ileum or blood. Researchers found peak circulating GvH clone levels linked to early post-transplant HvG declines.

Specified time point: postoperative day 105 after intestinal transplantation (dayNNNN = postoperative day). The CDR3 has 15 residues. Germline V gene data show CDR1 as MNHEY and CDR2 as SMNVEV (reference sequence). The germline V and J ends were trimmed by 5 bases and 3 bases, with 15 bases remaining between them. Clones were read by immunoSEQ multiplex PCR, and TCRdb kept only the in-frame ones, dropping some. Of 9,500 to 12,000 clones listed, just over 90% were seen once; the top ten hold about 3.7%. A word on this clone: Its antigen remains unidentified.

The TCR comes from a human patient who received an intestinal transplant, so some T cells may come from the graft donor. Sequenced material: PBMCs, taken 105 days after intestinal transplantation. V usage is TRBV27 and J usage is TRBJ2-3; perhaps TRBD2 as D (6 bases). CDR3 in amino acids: CASSGYGGWTDTQYF. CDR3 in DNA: TGTGCCAGCAGTGGGTACGGAGGGTGGACAGATACGCAGTATTTT.